The text below deals with one TCR beta chain. Measured with immunoSEQ multiplex PCR; TCRdb has only the in-frame clones, and not every one. The sample includes 60,000 to 75,000 clones, 91% of them seen just once. Deletions cut 0 bases from V and 5 bases from J, with 9 bases between. The CDR3 totals 14 residues. CDR1 and CDR2 (germline): SGHTA, FQGNSA. This sample is drawn from a study of OX40 agonist ivuxolimab in advanced cancers. The source material was CD4+ or CD8+ T cells sorted from blood, sampled in a trial of the OX40 agonist ivuxolimab. This chain uses TRBV7-2 with TRBJ2-3; D not certain. This receptor was identified in an adult with an advanced solid tumor such as melanoma, head and neck, liver or kidney cancer. The CDR3 region has the DNA TGTGCCAGCAGCTTAGCCCCTATGGTAGATACGCAGTATTTT. This codes for CASSLAPMVDTQYF. Looking up the rest from reference TRBV7-2 and TRBJ2-3 gives the full variable domain: GAGVSQSPSNKVTEKGKDVELRCDPISGHTALYWYRQSLGQGLEFLIYFQGNSAPDKSGLPSDRFSAERTGGSVSTLTIQRTQQEDSAVYLCASSLAPMVDTQYFGPGTRLTVL.